The rows below give T cell receptor beta chains drawn from one sample of a study of blood T cell repertoires in COVID-19. Using immunoSEQ multiplex PCR, the repertoire was profiled, and TCRdb retains in-frame clones only, with some absent. The table lists 150,000 to 200,000 clones, 86% of them singletons. The sequencing input was peripheral blood. The receptors were gathered from a woman of 80 years or more in a cohort sampled during active or convalescent COVID-19. Both conserved end residues are part of each CDR3. Each record gives: V gene, D gene, clone size, J gene, CDR3 DNA, CDR3 protein. A D gene is named only where the DNA matches it firmly. For some rows the clone size is stated as once, few or many, or as a class when expanded; others skip it.

v_call: TRBV5-1
d_call: .
clone_size: .
j_call: TRBJ1-1
cdr3_nt: TGCGCCAGCAGCCCGGCCGGGGTTGACACTGAAGCTTTCTTT
cdr3_aa: CASSPAGVDTEAFF

v_call: TRBV6-5
d_call: .
clone_size: .
j_call: TRBJ1-2
cdr3_nt: TGTGCCAGCAGTACCCCCGGGGGCTATGGCTACACCTTC
cdr3_aa: CASSTPGGYGYTF

v_call: TRBV19
d_call: .
clone_size: .
j_call: TRBJ1-1
cdr3_nt: TGTGCCAGGGACGTCGGCAGGGGTCCTCCGAACACTGAAGCTTTCTTT
cdr3_aa: CARDVGRGPPNTEAFF

v_call: TRBV29-1
d_call: .
clone_size: .
j_call: TRBJ1-5
cdr3_nt: TGCAGCGTTGCGGGGGGGATTTTGTCAGATAGCAATCAGCCCCAGCATTTT
cdr3_aa: CSVAGGILSDSNQPQHF

v_call: TRBV27
d_call: TRBD2
clone_size: .
j_call: TRBJ2-3
cdr3_nt: TGTGCCAGCAGTTTATCGAGGCGCAGCGGGGGGGCTTATACGCAGTATTTT
cdr3_aa: CASSLSRRSGGAYTQYF

v_call: TRBV7-9
d_call: .
clone_size: .
j_call: TRBJ2-1
cdr3_nt: TGTGCCAGCATACAGATGGGGCTAACAAACGGTGAGCAGTTCTTC
cdr3_aa: CASIQMGLTNGEQFF

v_call: TRBV5-1
d_call: .
clone_size: .
j_call: TRBJ1-4
cdr3_nt: TGCGCCAGCAGTTTTTCAAGTGGCCATGAAAAACTGTTTTTT
cdr3_aa: CASSFSSGHEKLFF

v_call: TRBV27
d_call: .
clone_size: .
j_call: TRBJ2-3
cdr3_nt: TGTGCCAGCAGCTTTAGCGGTAGCACAGATACGCAGTATTTT
cdr3_aa: CASSFSGSTDTQYF

v_call: TRBV27
d_call: TRBD1
clone_size: .
j_call: TRBJ1-5
cdr3_nt: TGTGCCAGCAGACAGGGACAGTCGGGTTTTCAGCCCCAGCATTTT
cdr3_aa: CASRQGQSGFQPQHF

v_call: TRBV9
d_call: .
clone_size: .
j_call: TRBJ1-1
cdr3_nt: TGTGCCAGCAGCGTAGTGGGGAGCGGGGACACTGAAGCTTTCTTT
cdr3_aa: CASSVVGSGDTEAFF

v_call: TRBV10-3
d_call: .
clone_size: .
j_call: TRBJ2-5
cdr3_nt: TGTGCCATCAGTGAGTCTGGCAGGAAAGAGACCCAGTACTTC
cdr3_aa: CAISESGRKETQYF

v_call: TRBV5-4
d_call: .
clone_size: .
j_call: TRBJ1-1
cdr3_nt: TGTGCCAGCAGCTTCCAGGGATTTGGCACTGAAGCTTTCTTT
cdr3_aa: CASSFQGFGTEAFF

v_call: TRBV27
d_call: .
clone_size: .
j_call: TRBJ2-1
cdr3_nt: TGTGCCAGCAGTTTATTAGGGGCCTCCTCCTACAATGAGCAGTTCTTC
cdr3_aa: CASSLLGASSYNEQFF

v_call: TRBV4-3
d_call: .
clone_size: once
j_call: TRBJ1-6
cdr3_nt: TGCGCCAGCAGCCAAACAGACAGGATTAGCACCTATAATTCACCCCTCCACTTT
cdr3_aa: CASSQTDRISTYNSPLHF

v_call: TRBV5-6
d_call: TRBD1
clone_size: .
j_call: TRBJ1-2
cdr3_nt: TGTGCCAGCAGCTTGCTGGGACAGGGGGTTAGCTATGGCTACACCTTC
cdr3_aa: CASSLLGQGVSYGYTF

v_call: TRBV3-1/TRBV3-2
d_call: TRBD2
clone_size: .
j_call: TRBJ2-3
cdr3_nt: TGTGCCAGCAGTCCCCCTGGGACTAGCGGTGCCTTAGATACGCAGTATTTT
cdr3_aa: CASSPPGTSGALDTQYF

v_call: TRBV18
d_call: TRBD2
clone_size: .
j_call: TRBJ2-1
cdr3_nt: TGTGCCAGCTCACCATCCCGGGGGGTCTACAATGAGCAGTTCTTC
cdr3_aa: CASSPSRGVYNEQFF